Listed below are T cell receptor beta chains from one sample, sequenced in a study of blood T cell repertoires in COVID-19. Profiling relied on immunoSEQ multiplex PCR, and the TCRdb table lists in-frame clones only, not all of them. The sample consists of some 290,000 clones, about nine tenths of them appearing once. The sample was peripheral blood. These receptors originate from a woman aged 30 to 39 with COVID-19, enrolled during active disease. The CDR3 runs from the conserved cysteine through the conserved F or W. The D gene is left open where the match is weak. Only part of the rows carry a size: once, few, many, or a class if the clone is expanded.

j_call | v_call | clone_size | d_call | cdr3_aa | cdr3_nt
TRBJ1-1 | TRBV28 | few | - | CASSSTTGTAFF | TGTGCCAGCAGCTCTACTACAGGGACAGCTTTCTTT
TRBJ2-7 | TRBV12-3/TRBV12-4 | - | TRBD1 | CASTPTGGDEQYF | TGTGCCAGCACCCCGACAGGGGGCGACGAGCAGTACTTC
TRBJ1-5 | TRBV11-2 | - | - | CASSLNSHQPQHF | TGTGCCAGCAGCTTGAACAGCCATCAGCCCCAGCATTTT
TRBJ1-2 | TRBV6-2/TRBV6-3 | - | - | CASNPTVNYGYTF | TGTGCCAGCAACCCGACAGTTAACTATGGCTACACCTTC
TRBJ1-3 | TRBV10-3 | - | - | CAISELGSSGNTIYF | TGTGCCATCAGTGAGCTAGGATCCTCTGGAAACACCATATATTTT
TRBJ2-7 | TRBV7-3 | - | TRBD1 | CASSPTTGGREQYF | TGTGCCAGCAGCCCTACGACAGGGGGCAGGGAGCAGTACTTC
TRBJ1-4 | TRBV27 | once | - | CASSFVPRGSEKLFF | TGTGCCAGCAGTTTCGTACCCAGGGGCAGTGAAAAACTGTTTTTT
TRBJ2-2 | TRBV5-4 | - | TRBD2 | CASSLVGRETGELFF | TGTGCCAGCAGCTTGGTAGGGAGGGAGACCGGGGAGCTGTTTTTT
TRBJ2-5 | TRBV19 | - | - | CASSIQGPQETQYF | TGTGCCAGTAGTATCCAGGGTCCCCAAGAGACCCAGTACTTC
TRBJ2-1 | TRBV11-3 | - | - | CASSSGTFGEQFF | TGTGCCAGCAGCTCCGGGACTTTCGGGGAGCAGTTCTTC
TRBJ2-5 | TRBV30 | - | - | CAWSPVGRETQYF | TGTGCCTGGAGTCCCGTGGGGAGAGAGACCCAGTACTTC
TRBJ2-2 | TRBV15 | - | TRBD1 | CATSSLFGTVNTGELFF | TGTGCCACCAGCAGCTTATTCGGGACAGTGAACACCGGGGAGCTGTTTTTT
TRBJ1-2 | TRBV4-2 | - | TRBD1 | CASGGFGQGQGGYTF | TGTGCCAGCGGAGGCTTCGGACAGGGGCAAGGTGGCTACACCTTC
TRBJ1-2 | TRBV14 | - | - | CASSQFTGYGYTF | TGTGCCAGCAGCCAATTTACTGGTTATGGCTACACCTTC
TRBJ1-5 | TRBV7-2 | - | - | CASSLDRNQPQHF | TGTGCCAGCAGCTTAGACAGGAATCAGCCCCAGCATTTT
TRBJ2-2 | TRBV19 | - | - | CASSIFRYTGELFF | TGTGCCAGTAGTATCTTTCGGTACACCGGGGAGCTGTTTTTT
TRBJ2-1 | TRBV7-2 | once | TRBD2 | CASSLGRGISGSYEQFF | TGTGCCAGCAGCTTAGGTCGCGGCATTAGCGGGAGCTATGAGCAGTTCTTC
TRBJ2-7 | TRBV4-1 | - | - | CASSQGGPSYEQYF | TGCGCCAGCAGCCAAGGCGGGCCTTCCTACGAGCAGTACTTC
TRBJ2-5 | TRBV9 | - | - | CASSVEGVQETQYF | TGTGCCAGCAGCGTCGAGGGAGTTCAGGAGACCCAGTACTTC
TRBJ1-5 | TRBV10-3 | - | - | CAISESVGGMGNQPQHF | TGTGCCATCAGTGAGTCCGTGGGAGGCATGGGCAATCAGCCCCAGCATTTT
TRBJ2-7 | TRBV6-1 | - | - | CASSEPGLSYEQYF | TGTGCCAGCAGTGAACCAGGGCTCTCCTACGAGCAGTACTTC
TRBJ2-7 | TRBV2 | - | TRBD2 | CASRQLAGTYEQYF | TGTGCCAGCAGGCAACTAGCGGGAACCTACGAGCAGTACTTC
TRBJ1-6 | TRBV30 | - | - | CAWRQGSPLHF | TGTGCCTGGAGACAGGGCTCACCCCTCCACTTT
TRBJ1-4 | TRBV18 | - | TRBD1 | CASSPDGQGAGEKLFF | TGTGCCAGCTCACCGGATGGACAGGGGGCAGGAGAAAAACTGTTTTTT
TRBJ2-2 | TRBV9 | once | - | CASSAKVETGELFF | TGTGCCAGCAGCGCGAAAGTTGAGACCGGGGAGCTGTTTTTT
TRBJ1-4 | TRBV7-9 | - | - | CASSLRSVTTNEKLFF | TGTGCCAGCAGCTTACGTTCGGTGACAACTAATGAAAAACTGTTTTTT
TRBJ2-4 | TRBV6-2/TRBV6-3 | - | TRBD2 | CASSAYPGLAGVSKNIQYF | TGTGCCAGCAGTGCCTACCCGGGACTAGCGGGAGTATCCAAAAACATTCAGTACTTC
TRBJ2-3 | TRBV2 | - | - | CASSDGELQRSSGGTDTQYF | TGTGCCAGCAGCGATGGGGAGCTACAACGAAGTTCGGGCGGCACAGATACGCAGTATTTT
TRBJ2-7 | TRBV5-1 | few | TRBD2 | CASSLAGVLEQYF | TGCGCCAGCAGCCTAGCGGGAGTTTTAGAGCAGTACTTC
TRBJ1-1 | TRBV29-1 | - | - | CSVESGQNTEAFF | TGCAGCGTTGAAAGCGGGCAGAACACTGAAGCTTTCTTT
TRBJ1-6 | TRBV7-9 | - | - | CASSLEGRGPPLHF | TGTGCCAGCAGCTTAGAAGGTCGTGGGCCACCCCTCCACTTT
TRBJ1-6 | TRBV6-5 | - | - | CASRLQDRNNSPLHF | TGTGCCAGCAGACTCCAGGACAGAAATAATTCACCCCTCCACTTT
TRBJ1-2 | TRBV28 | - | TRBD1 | CASSLGQGINYGYTF | TGTGCCAGCAGTTTGGGACAGGGGATAAACTATGGCTACACCTTC
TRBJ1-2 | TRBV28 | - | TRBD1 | CASSSPHTGAGYTF | TGTGCCAGCAGTTCCCCCCACACAGGGGCTGGCTACACCTTC
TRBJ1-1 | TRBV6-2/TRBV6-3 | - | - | CASSYPGESEAFF | TGTGCCAGCAGTTACCCAGGGGAGAGTGAAGCTTTCTTT
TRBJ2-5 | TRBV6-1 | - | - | CASSEFGGEQETQYF | TGTGCCAGCAGTGAATTTGGGGGCGAACAAGAGACCCAGTACTTC
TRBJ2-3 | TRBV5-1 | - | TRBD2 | CASSLELAGGPTDTQYF | TGCGCCAGCAGCTTGGAACTAGCGGGAGGACCCACAGATACGCAGTATTTT
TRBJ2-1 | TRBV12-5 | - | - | CASGSSYYNEQFF | TGTGCTAGTGGTTCCTCGTATTACAATGAGCAGTTCTTC
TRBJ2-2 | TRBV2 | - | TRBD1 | CASKGAWSATGELFF | TGTGCCAGCAAGGGGGCCTGGTCGGCCACCGGGGAGCTGTTTTTT
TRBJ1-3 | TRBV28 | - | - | CASRYPGTQEAGNTIYF | TGTGCCAGCAGGTACCCCGGGACACAGGAGGCTGGAAACACCATATATTTT
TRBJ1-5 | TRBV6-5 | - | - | CASSFSGGGNQPQHF | TGTGCCAGCAGTTTCTCTGGGGGGGGCAATCAGCCCCAGCATTTT
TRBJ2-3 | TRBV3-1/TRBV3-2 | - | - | CASSQPSGSGSGTQYF | TGTGCCAGCAGCCAGCCTTCGGGGTCGGGGTCGGGTACGCAGTATTTT
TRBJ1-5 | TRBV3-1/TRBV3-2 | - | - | CASSQGLGANQPQHF | TGTGCCAGCAGCCAAGGGTTGGGGGCCAATCAGCCCCAGCATTTT
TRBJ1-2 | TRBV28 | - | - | CASSLSGPGGYTF | TGTGCCAGCAGTTTATCAGGTCCTGGCGGCTACACCTTC
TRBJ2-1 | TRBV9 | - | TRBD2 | CASSVGPRGSGSSYNEQFF | TGTGCCAGCAGCGTAGGCCCCAGGGGTAGCGGGAGCTCCTACAATGAGCAGTTCTTC
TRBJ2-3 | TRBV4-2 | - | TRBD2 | CASSQDRTSGGRDTQYF | TGTGCCAGCAGCCAAGACCGGACTAGCGGGGGCAGGGATACGCAGTATTTT
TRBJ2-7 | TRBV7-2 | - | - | CASSLVAGPPDYEQYF | TGTGCCAGCAGCTTAGTGGCGGGACCACCTGACTACGAGCAGTACTTC
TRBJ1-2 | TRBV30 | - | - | CAWSPGLGAYGYTF | TGTGCCTGGAGTCCAGGGTTGGGGGCCTATGGCTACACCTTC
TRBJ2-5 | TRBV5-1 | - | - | CASSGGVTGETQYF | TGCGCCAGCAGCGGAGGGGTTACAGGAGAGACCCAGTACTTC
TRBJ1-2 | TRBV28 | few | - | CASSLQDSAFGYTF | TGTGCCAGCAGTCTACAGGACAGTGCGTTTGGCTACACCTTC
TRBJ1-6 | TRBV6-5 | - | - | CASNTYPGLNSPLHF | TGTGCCAGCAATACGTATCCGGGACTTAATTCACCCCTCCACTTT
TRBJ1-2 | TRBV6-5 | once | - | CATERQKNYGYTF | TGTGCCACCGAGCGACAGAAAAACTATGGCTACACCTTC
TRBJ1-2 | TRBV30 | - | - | CAWSVRGTRRIYGYTF | TGTGCCTGGAGTGTACGGGGAACCCGCCGAATCTATGGCTACACCTTC
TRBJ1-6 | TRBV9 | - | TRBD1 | CASSPRGGQGGNSPLHF | TGTGCCAGCAGCCCCCGGGGGGGACAGGGCGGTAATTCACCCCTCCACTTT
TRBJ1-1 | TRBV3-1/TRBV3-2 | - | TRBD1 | CASSLLRGDTEAFF | TGTGCCAGCAGCCTCCTCAGGGGGGACACTGAAGCTTTCTTT
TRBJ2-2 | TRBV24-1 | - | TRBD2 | CATSGSSGTGTNTGELFF | TGTGCCACCAGTGGGTCTAGCGGGACCGGGACGAACACCGGGGAGCTGTTTTTT
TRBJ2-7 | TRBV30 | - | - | CAWTRRGYEQYF | TGTGCCTGGACAAGACGGGGCTACGAGCAGTACTTC
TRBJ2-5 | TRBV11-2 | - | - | CASSLEAGPQETQYF | TGTGCCAGCAGCTTAGAGGCAGGGCCCCAAGAGACCCAGTACTTC
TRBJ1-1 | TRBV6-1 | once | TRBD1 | CASSEATGGGTEAFF | TGTGCCAGCAGTGAAGCGACAGGGGGAGGGACTGAAGCTTTCTTT
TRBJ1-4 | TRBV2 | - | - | CASSEAGGANEKLFF | TGTGCCAGCAGTGAAGCGGGGGGGGCTAATGAAAAACTGTTTTTT